The clone carrying this T cell receptor beta chain occurred a few times. Its antigen is still unknown. The data originate from a study of identical twins. Trimming took 0 bases from V and 3 from J, leaving 10 bases between them. The CDR3 contains 15 residues. The germline V gene has CDR1 SGHRS and CDR2 YFSETQ. Study-level results: It was cross-sectional statistical analysis, not following the same donors, that the conclusions relied on. Insertions ran lower in abundant cord blood beta clonotypes, though not in memory repertoires.

Template switching created a universal primer site, and the cDNA included unique molecular identifiers. Each CDR3 protein is one row after TCRdb ran MiXCR on the 5' RACE reads. The sample records around 680,000 distinct CDR3 sequences, approximately 9% being singletons. The sample was also linked to a second study, of yellow fever vaccine responses in identical twins.

The gene calls are TRBV5-1 and TRBJ2-1, with D perhaps TRBD2 (6 bases). The sample comprised PBMCs. This TCR came from a woman aged 18-35 years in good health. Here the CDR3 reads CASSLASVNYNEQFF. For the CDR3, the DNA is TGCGCCAGCAGCTTGGCTAGCGTAAACTACAATGAGCAGTTCTTC.